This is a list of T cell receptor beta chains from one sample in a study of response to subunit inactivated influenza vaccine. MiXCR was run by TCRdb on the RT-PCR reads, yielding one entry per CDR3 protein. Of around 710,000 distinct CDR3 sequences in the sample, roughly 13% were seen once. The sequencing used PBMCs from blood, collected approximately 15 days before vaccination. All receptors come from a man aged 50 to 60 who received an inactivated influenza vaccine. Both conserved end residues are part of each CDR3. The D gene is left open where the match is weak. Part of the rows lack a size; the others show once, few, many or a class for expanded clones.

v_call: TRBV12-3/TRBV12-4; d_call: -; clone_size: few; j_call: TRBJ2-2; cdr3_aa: CASSFSSGGGTGELFF; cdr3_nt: TGTGCCAGCAGTTTTTCGTCGGGGGGCGGCACCGGGGAGCTGTTTTTT
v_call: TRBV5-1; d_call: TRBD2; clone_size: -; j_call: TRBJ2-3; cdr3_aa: CASSLKRGFTDTQYF; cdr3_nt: TGCGCCAGCAGCCTCAAGCGGGGGTTTACAGATACGCAGTATTTT
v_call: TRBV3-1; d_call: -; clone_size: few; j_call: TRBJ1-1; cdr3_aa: CASSQRGAAFF; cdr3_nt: TGTGCCAGCAGCCAAAGGGGTGCTGCTTTCTTT
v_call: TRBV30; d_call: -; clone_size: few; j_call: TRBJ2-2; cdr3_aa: CAWSQGGDTGELFF; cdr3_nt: TGTGCCTGGTCCCAGGGCGGGGACACCGGGGAGCTGTTTTTT
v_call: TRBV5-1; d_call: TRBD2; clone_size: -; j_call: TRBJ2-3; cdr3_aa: CASSFGLAGRTDTQYF; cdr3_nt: TGCGCCAGCAGCTTCGGACTAGCGGGGCGCACAGATACGCAGTATTTT
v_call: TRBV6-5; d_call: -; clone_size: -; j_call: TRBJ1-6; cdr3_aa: CASSSEPRETGDSPLHF; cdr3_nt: TGTGCCAGCAGTTCAGAACCACGGGAGACCGGGGATTCACCCCTCCACTTT
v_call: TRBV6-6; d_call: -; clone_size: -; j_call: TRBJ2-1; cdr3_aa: CASSYLYEQFF; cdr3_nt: TGTGCCAGCAGTTACCTCTATGAGCAGTTCTTC
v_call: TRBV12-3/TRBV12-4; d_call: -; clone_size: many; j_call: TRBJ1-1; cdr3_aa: CASSSHRVEAFF; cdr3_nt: TGTGCCAGCAGTTCTCACAGGGTTGAAGCTTTCTTT
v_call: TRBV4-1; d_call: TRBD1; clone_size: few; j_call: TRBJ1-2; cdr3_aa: CASSQIVTGVYGYTF; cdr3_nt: TGCGCCAGCAGCCAGATTGTGACAGGGGTCTATGGCTACACCTTC
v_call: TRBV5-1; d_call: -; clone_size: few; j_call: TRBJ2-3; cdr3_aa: CASSSAVPRGDTQYF; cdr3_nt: TGCGCCAGCAGCTCGGCCGTACCTAGGGGAGATACGCAGTATTTT
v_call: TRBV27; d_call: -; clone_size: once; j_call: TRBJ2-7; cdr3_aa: CASSPVWGLIAYEQYF; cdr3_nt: TGTGCCAGCAGCCCCGTTTGGGGTTTGATAGCCTACGAGCAGTACTTC
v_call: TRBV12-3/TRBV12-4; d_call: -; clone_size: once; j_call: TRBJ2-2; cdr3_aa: CASTHSADGSTGELFF; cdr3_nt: TGTGCCAGCACTCATTCGGCGGACGGGAGCACCGGGGAGCTGTTTTTT
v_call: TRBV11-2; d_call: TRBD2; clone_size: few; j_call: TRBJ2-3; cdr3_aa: CASSLSSGGMGDTQYF; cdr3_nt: TGTGCCAGCAGCTTATCTAGCGGGGGGATGGGAGATACGCAGTATTTT
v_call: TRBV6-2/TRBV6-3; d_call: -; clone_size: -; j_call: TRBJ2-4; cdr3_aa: CASSYFSGTGRTKNIQYF; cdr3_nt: TGTGCCAGCAGTTACTTTTCCGGGACTGGGAGGACCAAAAACATTCAGTACTTC
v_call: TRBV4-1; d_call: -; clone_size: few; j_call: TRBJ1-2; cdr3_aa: CASSRLGAPGANYGYTF; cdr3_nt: TGCGCCAGCAGCCGACTGGGGGCCCCCGGAGCTAACTATGGCTACACCTTC